Presented here are 15 T cell receptor beta chains from one specimen sequenced in a study of breast tumors, draining lymph nodes, adjacent tissues (TCRdb year 2016). Library preparation used multiplex PCR. The listed sequencing device is Illumina HiSeq 2000. TCRdb reanalyzed the raw reads on its own, using fastp at Q25 for trimming and MiXCR for clone calling, and kept in-frame beta chains. Identical CDR3 protein sequences are pooled into one entry, listed with their most common genes and DNA. In all, the sample holds under 250,000 distinct CDR3 sequences, and approximately 31% of those were seen once. The top ten clonotypes cover roughly 1.5% of the sample. Lymph node samples were obtained from the axillary draining lymph nodes of breast cancer patients. Sequencing used axillary lymph node tissue. The receptors come from a female donor with breast cancer. Some clones in this sample may be carry-over from other donors' samples.

Ten or more counts support this clonotype. The rearrangement links TRBV5-5 to TRBJ2-7; TRBD1 matches 10 bases. Germline V gene lookup returns CDR1 SGHKS and CDR2 YYEKEE (reference sequence). V dropped 4 bases and J dropped 4; count of bases not matched to a gene: 5. The CDR3 has 14 residues. The CDR3 sequence is CASSGTGAGYEQYF. The CDR3 region has the DNA TGTGCCAGCAGCGGGACAGGGGCCGGGTACGAGCAGTACTTC.

The chain joins TRBV10-1 to TRBJ2-2; TRBD2 matches 9 bases. Trimming removed 6 bases from V and 7 bases from J; junction bases left unmatched: 12. Germline V gene data show CDR1 as WNHNN and CDR2 as SYGVQD (reference sequence). The CDR3 consists of 16 residues. The CDR3 region has the DNA TGCGCCAGCAGGATAGCTAGCGGGACTTTATGCGGGGAGCTGTTTTTT. Translated, it gives CASRIASGTLCGELFF.

This clonotype was picked up many times. The V and J genes are TRBV6-1 and TRBJ2-5, with TRBD2 matching 12 bases. This CDR3 spans 17 amino acids. Germline V gene lookup returns CDR1 MNHNS and CDR2 SASEGT. Losses at the gene ends were 4 bases for V and 4 bases for J; bases not matched to a gene: 10. This CDR3 is CASSGGTSGWKRETQYF. The CDR3 DNA reads as TGTGCCAGCAGTGGCGGGACTAGCGGGTGGAAGAGAGAGACCCAGTACTTC.

Of note for this clonotype: This CDR3 fails to terminate in the conserved phenylalanine or tryptophan, so it likely reflects a read error. CDR3 nucleotide sequence: TGTGCCGGCAGCTTAGATGGTAGGGCAGGAGGCTACACCCTC. Translation gives CAGSLDGRAGGYTL. V gene TRBV7-9 combines with J gene TRBJ1-2; D is unclear. There are 14 residues in the CDR3. Per germline, CDR1 SEHNR and CDR2 FQNEAQ (reference sequence).

Only one count was recorded for this clonotype. V and J are TRBV15 and TRBJ2-5; 8 bases line up with TRBD2. Germline CDR1 reads LNHNV; CDR2 reads YYDKDF (reference sequence). Unmatched junction bases numbered 11, after V lost 3 bases and J lost 5 bases. The CDR3 spans 16 residues. DNA of the CDR3: TGTGCCACCAGCAGTGAGTCGGGGACTAGAGGGGAGACCCAGTACTTC. Its translation: CATSSESGTRGETQYF.

This clonotype was picked up many times. This chain joins TRBV3-1 and TRBJ2-7; D gene unclear. Looked up from germline, CDR1 is LGHDT and CDR2 is YNNKEL (reference sequence). This CDR3 spans 13 amino acids. V was clipped by 4 bases and J by 2 bases, with 9 bases between them. CDR3 sequence: CASSRDYTYEQYF. The CDR3, as DNA: TGTGCCAGCAGCCGAGATTATACCTACGAGCAGTACTTC.

In its sample, this clonotype was seen many times. V is TRBV12-3 or TRBV12-4 and J is TRBJ2-3; the D gene is possibly TRBD2 (5 bases). V was cut by 3 bases and J by 6 bases, with 10 bases left in between. The CDR3 is 13 amino acids. The chain's CDR3 is CASSFARGDTQYF. The CDR3 nucleotides are TGTGCCAGCAGTTTTGCCCGAGGGGATACGCAGTATTTT.

This clonotype occurred many times. This rearrangement joins TRBV6-1 to TRBJ1-6; 7 bases are a match to TRBD1. J gave up 8 bases and V 5 bases, and 9 bases lay outside the gene matches. This CDR3 spans 15 amino acids. Germline CDR1 is MNHNS and CDR2 is SASEGT. The CDR3 DNA reads as TGTGCCAGCAGTCAGGGGGGAGGGAGGGATTCACCCCTCCACTTT. This gives the protein CASSQGGGRDSPLHF.

This chain links TRBV27 with TRBJ2-5, with 7 positions matching TRBD2. V dropped 6 bases and J dropped 5; count of bases not matched to a gene: 9. The CDR3 is 14 amino acids. Germline V gives CDR1 MNHEY, CDR2 SMNVEV (reference sequence). This CDR3 reads CASSYAGVAETQYF. The CDR3 DNA is TGTGCCAGCAGCTATGCGGGAGTGGCTGAGACCCAGTACTTC.

This clonotype was seen at least ten times. As DNA, the CDR3 is TGTGCCACCAGTGATTTGCGTAGCGGGGTATACAATGAGCAGTTCTTC. As protein: CATSDLRSGVYNEQFF. The J gene is TRBJ2-1, the V gene TRBV24-1; 8 bases are shared with TRBD2. The CDR3 is made up of 16 amino acids. The V gene end was trimmed by 0 bases and the J gene end by 4 bases; junction bases not matched to a gene: 4. Germline lookup yields CDR1 KGHDR and CDR2 SFDVKD.

There are many counts of this clonotype. The V and J genes are TRBV29-1 and TRBJ1-4, with D possibly matching TRBD1 (5 bases). The germline V gene has CDR1 SQVTM and CDR2 ANQGSEA. Trimming removed 6 bases at V and 3 bases at J, with 17 bases between. CDR3 length: 15 amino acids. CDR3 nucleotides: TGCAGCGTGGGACCAGGAAGGGGAGCTAATGAAAAACTGTTTTTT. It encodes CSVGPGRGANEKLFF.

As to this clonotype: At one boundary the junction diverges from the germline segment, which might be a read error. V usage is TRBV7-2 and J usage is TRBJ2-4, with D unresolved. The CDR3 contains 15 residues. CDR1 SGHTA and CDR2 FQGNSA come from the germline V gene. CDR3 protein: CASSLVSGFKNIQYF. Here the CDR3 DNA reads TGTGCTAGCAGCTTAGTGAGTGGGTTCAAAAACATTCAGTACTTC.

As to this clonotype: A much bigger clone sits one base away, suggesting this may be a read error. The V call is TRBV20-1, the J call TRBJ2-1; D gene uncertain. The CDR3 covers 14 residues. From germline, CDR1 is DFQATT and CDR2 SNEGSKA (reference sequence). CDR3 nucleotide sequence: TGCAGTGCTTGGCGGCTTGGGATATACAATGGGCAGTTCTTC. Protein sequence: CSAWRLGIYNGQFF.

This clonotype was detected ten times or more. The chain links TRBV5-6 to TRBJ2-3, with 9 bases identical to TRBD2. Per germline, CDR1 SGHDT and CDR2 YYEEEE. CDR3 size: 16 residues. With V trimmed by 3 bases and J by 4 bases, 9 bases remained unmatched. CDR3 sequence reads: CASSSRGLAIPDTQYF. The CDR3 DNA sequence: TGTGCCAGCAGCTCGAGAGGACTAGCGATCCCAGATACGCAGTATTTT.

This clonotype was counted ten times or more. The chain is built from TRBV6-5 and TRBJ1-4, with 9 bases that match TRBD1. V dropped 2 bases and J dropped 6; count of bases not matched to a gene: 4. The CDR3 loop spans 15 amino acids. Germline CDR1 MNHEY, CDR2 SVGAGI. The CDR3 sequence is CASSYGGTGHEKLFF. The CDR3 DNA reads as TGTGCCAGCAGTTACGGGGGGACAGGGCATGAAAAACTGTTTTTT.